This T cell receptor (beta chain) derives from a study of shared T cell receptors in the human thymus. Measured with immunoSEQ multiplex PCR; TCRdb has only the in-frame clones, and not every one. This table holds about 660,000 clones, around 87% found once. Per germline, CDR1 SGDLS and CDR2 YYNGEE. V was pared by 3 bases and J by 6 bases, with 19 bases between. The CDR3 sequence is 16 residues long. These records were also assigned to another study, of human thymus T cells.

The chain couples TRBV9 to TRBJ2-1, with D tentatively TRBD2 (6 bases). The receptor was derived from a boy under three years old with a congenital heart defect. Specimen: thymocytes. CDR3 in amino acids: CASSARGRASVNEQFF. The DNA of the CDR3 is TGTGCCAGCAGCGCCCGCGGTCGGGCTAGCGTCAATGAGCAGTTCTTC. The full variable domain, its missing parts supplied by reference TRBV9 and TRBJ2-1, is DSGVTQTPKHLITATGQRVTLRCSPRSGDLSVYWYQQSLDQGLQFLIQYYNGEERAKGNILERFSAQQFPDLHSELNLSSLELGDSALYFCASSARGRASVNEQFFGPGTRLTVL.